This T cell receptor beta chain comes out of a study of T cell responses to AZD1222 COVID-19 vaccine. Study background: Timing groups of about 4 and about 12 weeks for second doses were pooled.

Study results and caveats: Every sample of the repertoires postdated the peak T cell response. Females outnumbered males among donors, who were mostly white British; clonal diversity was possibly underestimated.

The germline CDR1 and CDR2 sequences are SGHNT and YYREEE (reference sequence). V lost 6 bases and J lost 7; bases outside the gene matches: 9. The CDR3 has 13 amino acids. This clone was observed once. The target antigen is unknown. The table came from immunoSEQ multiplex PCR; TCRdb's copy has only in-frame clones and leaves some out. The sample shows about 60,000 clones, about 85% of them seen only once. The TCR comes from an adult in good health. Material: peripheral blood, obtained on day 0 of AZD1222 vaccination. The rearrangement uses TRBV5-4 and TRBJ1-1; 7 bases align to TRBD1. The CDR3 bases are TGTGCCAGCAACGATCCGGGACAGAGTGAAGCTTTCTTT. It yields the protein CASNDPGQSEAFF.